This T cell receptor (beta chain) was obtained from a study of CD8 T cells in Susac syndrome. Study context: Treatment status at blood draw for the Susac syndrome patients was therapy-naive, corticosteroids, or intravenous immunoglobulin alone.

The CDR3 is 13 residues long. Deletions cut 5 bases from V and 7 bases from J, with 14 bases between. CDR1 is SEHNR and CDR2 is FQNEAQ in the germline V gene (reference sequence). An amount of RNA that ranged from roughly 0.5 to 1 ug was reverse transcribed with random hexamers. Each CDR3 protein gets one entry after TCRdb re-called the immunoSEQ multiplex PCR reads with MiXCR. The repertoire holds about 240,000 distinct CDR3 sequences, with about 96% as singletons. The source material was CD4+ T cells from PBMCs. This chain links TRBV7-9 with TRBJ1-1; maybe TRBD1 (6 bases). This receptor was obtained from a human donor with Susac syndrome. DNA of the CDR3: TGTGCCAGCAGCCCCTACAGGGTGAGTGAAGCTTTCTTT. This translates into CASSPYRVSEAFF.